This TCR beta chain derives from a study of vaccination effects on CD4 cells after COVID-19. Overall study: Antigen-specific CD4+ T cell clonotypes were called by their expansion after viral peptide-pool culture in ViraFEST. Each participant was given two doses of one vaccine (BNT162b2 or mRNA-1273). General study results and limits: The vaccine-induced clones of healthy vaccinees included only 1 of 255 that cross-reacted with common cold coronaviruses.

Points on this clone: Its cognate antigen is unknown. The junction does not match germline at one end; this may be a read error.

The authors isolated CD4+ T cells after ten to eleven days of culture. Half-medium replacement with IL-2 medium occurred on days 3 and 7. The data were produced by immunoSEQ multiplex PCR, yet TCRdb's version contains in-frame clones alone and is incomplete. The table records fewer than 35,000 clones, around 70% of them present only once. The CDR3 spans 13 residues. The chain links TRBV12-3 or TRBV12-4 to TRBJ2-5; D unclear. This sample comprised CD4+ T cells from PBMCs cultured without peptide, obtained before COVID-19 vaccination. The clonotype originates from a human donor who received a COVID-19 vaccine. The CDR3 reads CASSFGRQGTQYF. The DNA of the CDR3 is TGTGCCAGCAGTTTCGGCAGACAAGGGACCCAGTACTTC.